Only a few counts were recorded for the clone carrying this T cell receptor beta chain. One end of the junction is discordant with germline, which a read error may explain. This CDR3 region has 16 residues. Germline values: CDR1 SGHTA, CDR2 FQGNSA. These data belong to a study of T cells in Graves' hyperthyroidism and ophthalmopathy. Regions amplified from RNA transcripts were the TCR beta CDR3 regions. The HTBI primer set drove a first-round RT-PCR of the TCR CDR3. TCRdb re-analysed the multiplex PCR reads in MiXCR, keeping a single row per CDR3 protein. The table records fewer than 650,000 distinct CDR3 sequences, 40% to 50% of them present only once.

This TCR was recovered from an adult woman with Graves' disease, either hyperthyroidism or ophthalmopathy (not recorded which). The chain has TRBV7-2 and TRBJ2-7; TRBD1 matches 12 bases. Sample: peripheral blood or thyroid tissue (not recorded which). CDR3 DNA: TGCGCCAGCAGCCAAGATTCGGGACAGGGGGCTTACGAGCAGTACTTC. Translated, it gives CASSQDSGQGAYEQYF.